This T cell receptor (beta chain) derives from a study of OX40 agonist ivuxolimab in advanced cancers. Germline CDR1 reads LNHNV; CDR2 reads YYDKDF (reference sequence). Deletions cut 0 bases from V and 6 bases from J, with 15 bases between. The CDR3 totals 15 residues. TCRdb keeps only in-frame clones here, not all; method: immunoSEQ multiplex PCR. Among about 94,000 clones, roughly 84% were seen once, and the ten largest hold around 0.3%. The chain uses TRBV15 and TRBJ2-7; D may be TRBD2 (7 bases). Material: CD4+ or CD8+ T cells sorted from blood, obtained in a trial of the OX40 agonist ivuxolimab. The clonotype comes from an adult with an advanced solid tumor such as melanoma, head and neck, liver or kidney cancer. The CDR3 DNA sequence: TGTGCCACCAGCAGAGATCTGGCGGGGGCTCGCGAGCAGTACTTC. It is translated as CATSRDLAGAREQYF.